The T cell receptor (beta chain) described here comes from a study of OX40 agonist ivuxolimab in advanced cancers. A note on the overall study: Ivuxolimab, which targeted the costimulatory receptor OX40 (CD134), was an agonistic, fully human IgG2 monoclonal antibody. The monotherapy dose-escalation portion (N ≈ 50 patients) of the phase I ivuxolimab trial is reported in the paper. Partial responses occurred in three dose-escalation patients: two with cutaneous melanoma and one with hepatocellular carcinoma. A male proportion of almost 85% and a mean age of 60 years, ranging from 23 to 79, were recorded for the dose-escalation cohort. Intravenous ivuxolimab was administered to patients every 2 weeks at six dose levels: 0.01, 0.1, 0.3, 1.5, 3 and 10 mg/kg. Peripheral TCRbeta sequencing was intended to test whether TCR sequence diversity was altered and clonal T-cell expansion was caused by ivuxolimab. Prior anti-PD-1, anti-PD-L1 or anti-CTLA-4 therapy was permitted, and 35% to 40% of dose-escalation patients had received checkpoint inhibitors. Of the roughly 54 patients in dose escalation, about 20 had hepatocellular carcinoma, some 15 had melanoma, 9 had renal cell carcinoma and 9 had head and neck cancer.

The research as a whole found: After ivuxolimab, CD8+ T cells had more expanded clones than CD4+ T cells on average. Low levels of normalized T-cell clonal expansion were also seen in some nonresponding patients. Clonal expansion of both CD4+ and CD8+ blood T cells was observed from baseline to week 6 at doses 0.1 to 3.0 mg/kg. Partial responders in the 0.1-3.0 mg/kg groups had among the lowest normalized peripheral clonal expansion, especially among CD8+ T cells. Which antigens the clonally expanded peripheral T cells were specific for was not determined.

The trial excluded patients who had a history of autoimmune disease or who were on systemic immunosuppression. Peripheral blood for TCR sequencing was drawn from every dose cohort at baseline, at cycle 4 day 1 and at cycle 7 day 1. Samples came from an open-label, multicenter, first-in-human phase I dose-escalation trial of ivuxolimab. Adults with locally advanced or metastatic head and neck squamous cell, hepatocellular, melanoma or renal cell carcinoma were enrolled in the trial. Before TCR sequencing, CD4+ and CD8+ T cells were separately sorted from peripheral blood. For sequencing of the TCRbeta CDR3 region, genomic DNA was extracted from the sorted cells. The immunoSEQ Assay was used for sequencing of TCRbeta CDR3 regions. The table was pulled from immuneACCESS by TCRdb, which kept in-frame rearrangements only. Such tables lose some clones; where checked, under half of the loss comes from unresolved V genes, and the rest has no known cause. The table for this sample lists 70,000 to 95,000 clones; 80% to 90% of them were counted only once. The top ten hold 2.5% to 3.5% of the sample.

After removal of 3 bases from V and 7 bases from J, the junction retains 12 bases not matched to a gene. For CDR1 and CDR2, the germline V gene lists KGHSH and LQKENI. Taken from cysteine to phenylalanine, the CDR3 has 17 residues. The only DNA kept is the CDR3, 51 bases in frame from the first base. In the case of this clone: Its antigen is unknown. Per-nucleotide qualities are absent, and no much larger clonotype sits a single base away.

The sequence came from an adult with an advanced solid tumor such as melanoma, head and neck, liver or kidney cancer. The V and J genes are TRBV18 and TRBJ1-2, and 12 bases in between align with TRBD1. The material was CD4+ or CD8+ T cells sorted from blood, obtained in a trial of the OX40 agonist ivuxolimab. The DNA sequence is TGTGCCAGCTCACCTACGGGACAGGGGGCTTTTGGAGGTGGCTACACCTTC. Its product reads: CASSPTGQGAFGGGYTF.